These 6 T cell receptor beta chains came from one sample sequenced in a study of vaccination and CD4 T cells after COVID-19. For these receptors, no antigen is known. Regarding treatment: roughly 10-day PBMC culture with coronavirus spike peptide pools or control peptides (ViraFEST assay). The Oncomine TCR Beta short-read assay generated sequence data from the DNA of cultured CD4+ T cells. TCRdb reanalysed the PCR reads using MiXCR and keeps one entry per CDR3 protein. Of fewer than 5,000 distinct CDR3 sequences detected, less than 25% appear once; the ten largest clones hold about a fifth. Sequencing input: CD4+ T cells from blood, cultured in vitro. These receptors were taken from a human donor who had recovered from COVID-19.

V gene TRBV20-1 combines with J gene TRBJ2-7, with 9 bases fitting TRBD1. This CDR3 is built from 15 residues. V lost 6 bases and J lost 6; bases outside the gene matches: 15. The germline V gene has CDR1 DFQATT and CDR2 SNEGSKA (reference sequence). The chain's CDR3 is CSARSRTGDGSEQYF. The DNA of the CDR3 is TGCAGTGCCCGGTCCCGGACAGGGGATGGATCCGAGCAGTACTTC.

This clonotype appeared a few times. J is TRBJ2-5 and V is TRBV12-3 or TRBV12-4; D is ambiguous. The length of the CDR3 is 12 residues. Trimming removed 5 bases from V and 5 bases from J, with 9 bases in between. The CDR3 sequence: CASSLILETQYF. The CDR3 DNA sequence: TGTGCCAGCAGTCTAATACTCGAGACCCAGTACTTC.

This clonotype was found a few times. The chain links TRBV19 to TRBJ2-1; 7 bases are a match to TRBD1. Trimming took 6 bases from V and 7 from J; bases not matched to a gene: 6. Germline CDR1 reads LNHDA; CDR2 reads SQIVND (reference sequence). There are 13 residues in the CDR3. The CDR3 region has the DNA TGTGCCAGTAGGGACAGGTCTGGGAATGAGCAGTTCTTC. Protein: CASRDRSGNEQFF.

The chain carries TRBV30 and TRBJ2-7; 7 positions match TRBD1. The CDR3 has 14 residues. Germline V gene lookup returns CDR1 GTSNPN and CDR2 SVGIG (reference sequence). V was pared by 8 bases and J by 3 bases, with 13 bases of the junction left unmatched. The CDR3 bases are TGTGCCAGGGTGTCCGGGACAGTTTTCTACGAGCAGTACTTC. Encoded protein: CARVSGTVFYEQYF. Drawing the rest from reference TRBV30 and TRBJ2-7, the complete variable domain is SQTIHQWPATLVQPVGSPLSLECTVEGTSNPNLYWYRQAAGRGLQLLFYSVGIGQISSEVPQNLSASRPQDRQFILSSKKLLLSDSGFYLCARVSGTVFYEQYFGPGTRLTVT.

By its share, this clonotype is medium-sized. The rearrangement uses TRBV30 and TRBJ2-5; D assignment may be TRBD1 or TRBD2 (6 bases each). Between the trimmed V and J ends, which lost 0 bases and 5 bases, there was a span of 16 bases. Looked up from germline, CDR1 is GTSNPN and CDR2 is SVGIG (reference sequence). The CDR3 totals 15 residues. CDR3 coding DNA: TGTGCCTGGAGTGTGGGGGGCGCGGGGTGGGAGACCCAGTACTTC. Protein: CAWSVGGAGWETQYF. Full variable domain (remainder filled in from reference TRBV30 and TRBJ2-5): SQTIHQWPATLVQPVGSPLSLECTVEGTSNPNLYWYRQAAGRGLQLLFYSVGIGQISSEVPQNLSASRPQDRQFILSSKKLLLSDSGFYLCAWSVGGAGWETQYFGPGTRLLVL.

This chain uses TRBV10-3 with TRBJ1-2, with TRBD1 identical over 8 bases. Trimming took 4 bases from V and 6 from J; bases not matched to a gene: 7. This CDR3 has 14 residues. The germline CDR1 and CDR2 sequences are ENHRY and SYGVKD. The CDR3: CAISALDRGNGYTF. The CDR3 coding sequence is TGTGCCATCAGTGCCCTCGACAGGGGAAATGGCTACACCTTC.